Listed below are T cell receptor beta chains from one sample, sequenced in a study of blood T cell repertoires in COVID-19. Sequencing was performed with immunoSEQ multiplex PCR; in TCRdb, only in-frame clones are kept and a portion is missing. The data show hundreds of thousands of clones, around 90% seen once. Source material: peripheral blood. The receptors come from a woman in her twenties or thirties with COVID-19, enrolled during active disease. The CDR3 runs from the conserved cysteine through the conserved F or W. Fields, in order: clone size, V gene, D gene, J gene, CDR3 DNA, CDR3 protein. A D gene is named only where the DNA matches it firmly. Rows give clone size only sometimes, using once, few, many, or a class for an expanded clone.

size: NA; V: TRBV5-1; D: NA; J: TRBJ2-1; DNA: TGCGCCAGCAGCTTGGACGGGACCTACAATGAGCAGTTCTTC; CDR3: CASSLDGTYNEQFF
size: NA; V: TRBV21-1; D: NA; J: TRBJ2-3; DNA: TGTGCCAGCAGCAAAGAGACTAGCGGGAAAGAAAAAAGCACAGATACGCAGTATTTT; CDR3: CASSKETSGKEKSTDTQYF
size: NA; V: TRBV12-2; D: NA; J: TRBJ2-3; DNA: TGTGCAAGTCGTCACCCAAGGACTAAAGATACGCAGTATTTT; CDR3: CASRHPRTKDTQYF
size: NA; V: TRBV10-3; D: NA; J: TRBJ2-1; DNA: TGTGCCATCAGTGAGGAGGCGGGGAACAATGAGCAGTTCTTC; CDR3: CAISEEAGNNEQFF
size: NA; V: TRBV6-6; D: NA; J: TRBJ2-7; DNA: TGTGCCAGCAGTTCTAGGGCGGGGTCCTACGAGCAGTACTTC; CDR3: CASSSRAGSYEQYF
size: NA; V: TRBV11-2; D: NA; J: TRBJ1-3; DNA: TGTGCCAGCAGCTTAAGTGGGGCTGGAGGAAACACCATATATTTT; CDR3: CASSLSGAGGNTIYF
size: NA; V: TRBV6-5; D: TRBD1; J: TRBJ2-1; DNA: TGTGCCAGCAGAACCACAGGGGGCCCGAGCGATGAGCAGTTCTTC; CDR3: CASRTTGGPSDEQFF
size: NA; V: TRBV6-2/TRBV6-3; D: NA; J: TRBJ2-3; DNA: TGTGCCAGCAGTGGACAGCCAACCACAGATACGCAGTATTTT; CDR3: CASSGQPTTDTQYF
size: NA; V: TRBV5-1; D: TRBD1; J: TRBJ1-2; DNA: TGCGCCAGCAGCGCGACCCGGGACAGGGGGACCTATGGCTACACCTTC; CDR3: CASSATRDRGTYGYTF
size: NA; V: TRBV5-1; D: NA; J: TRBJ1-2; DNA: TGCGCCAGCAGCCCCACGACAGGTTATGGCTACACCTTC; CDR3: CASSPTTGYGYTF
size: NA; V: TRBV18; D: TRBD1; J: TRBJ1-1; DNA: TGTGCCAGCTCACCGACAGGGCTCACTGAAGCTTTCTTT; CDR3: CASSPTGLTEAFF
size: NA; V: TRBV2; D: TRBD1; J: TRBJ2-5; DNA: TGTGCCAACCGGGACAGGGGATTTAAGACCCAGTACTTC; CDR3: CANRDRGFKTQYF
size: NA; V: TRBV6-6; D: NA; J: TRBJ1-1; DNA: TGTGCCAGCAGTTACTCACAGGAGCCCCTGAACACTGAAGCTTTCTTT; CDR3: CASSYSQEPLNTEAFF
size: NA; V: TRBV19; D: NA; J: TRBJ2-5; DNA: TGTGCCAGTAGTACCCCGGGGTTCGCGGAGACCCAGTACTTC; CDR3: CASSTPGFAETQYF
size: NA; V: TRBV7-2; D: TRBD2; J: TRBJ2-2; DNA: TGTGCCAGCAGCACGCGGACTAGCGGGAGAGGGGCCGGGGAGCTGTTTTTT; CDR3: CASSTRTSGRGAGELFF
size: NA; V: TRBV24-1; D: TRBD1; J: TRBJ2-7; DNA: TGTGCCACCAGTGATCCCAGGAACCGACAGGGCCACGAGCAGTACTTC; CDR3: CATSDPRNRQGHEQYF
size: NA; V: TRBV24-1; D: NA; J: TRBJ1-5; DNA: TGTGCCACCGGCAGTCAGGGAGGAGGCAATCAGCCCCAGCATTTT; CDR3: CATGSQGGGNQPQHF
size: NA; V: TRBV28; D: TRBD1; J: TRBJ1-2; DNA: TGTGCCAGCAGCCCCATGGGGGACAGGTGGAATGGCTACACCTTC; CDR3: CASSPMGDRWNGYTF
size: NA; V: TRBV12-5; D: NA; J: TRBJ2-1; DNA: TGTGCTAGTGGTTTGGACGCTAACAATGAGCAGTTCTTC; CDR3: CASGLDANNEQFF
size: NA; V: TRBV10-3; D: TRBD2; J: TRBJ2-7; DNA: TGTGCCATCAGTACTAGCGGGGGACCCTACGAGCAGTACTTC; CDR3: CAISTSGGPYEQYF
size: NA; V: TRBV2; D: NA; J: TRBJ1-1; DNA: TGTGCCAGAGAAGACATCGGTGGCACTGAAGCTTTCTTT; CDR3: CAREDIGGTEAFF
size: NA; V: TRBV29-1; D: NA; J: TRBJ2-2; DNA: TGCAGCGTTGTATTGGGGGGAGCCGGGGAGCTGTTTTTT; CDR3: CSVVLGGAGELFF
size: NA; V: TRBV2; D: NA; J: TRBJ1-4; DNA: TGTGCCAGCACTGACCACAGGGTGGGCGAAAAACTGTTTTTT; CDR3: CASTDHRVGEKLFF
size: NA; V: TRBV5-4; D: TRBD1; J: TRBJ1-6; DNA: TGTGCCAGCAGCTTTGGGCAGGGGGCCAGCTCCTATAATTCACCCCTCCACTTT; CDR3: CASSFGQGASSYNSPLHF
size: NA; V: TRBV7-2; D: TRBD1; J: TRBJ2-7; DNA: TGTGCCAGCAGCTCGGGACAGAGGCGGGACGAGCAGTACTTC; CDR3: CASSSGQRRDEQYF
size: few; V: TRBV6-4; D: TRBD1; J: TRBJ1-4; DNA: TGTGCCAGCAAAGGACAGGGGTCTGCAACTAATGAAAAACTGTTTTTT; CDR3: CASKGQGSATNEKLFF
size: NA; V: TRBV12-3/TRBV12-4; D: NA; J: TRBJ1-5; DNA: TGTGCCAGCAGTCCAGGCAATCAGCCCCAGCATTTT; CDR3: CASSPGNQPQHF
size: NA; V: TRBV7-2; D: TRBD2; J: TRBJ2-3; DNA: TGTGCCAGCAGCTTTATAGCGGGGCCAGATACGCAGTATTTT; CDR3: CASSFIAGPDTQYF
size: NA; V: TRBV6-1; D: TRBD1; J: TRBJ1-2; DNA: TGTGCCAGCAGTGAACGCAGGGGGTATGGCTACACCTTC; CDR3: CASSERRGYGYTF
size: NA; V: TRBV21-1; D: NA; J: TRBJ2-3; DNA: TGTGCCAGCAGCAAAGTTCAGCGGGTTAGCACAGATACGCAGTATTTT; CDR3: CASSKVQRVSTDTQYF
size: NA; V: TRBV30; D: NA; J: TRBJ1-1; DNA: TGTGCCTGGAGTGTTGGAGACACTGAAGCTTTCTTT; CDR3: CAWSVGDTEAFF
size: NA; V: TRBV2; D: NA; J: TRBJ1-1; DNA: TGTGCCAGCAGTGAAGAAGCCCGGGGGAACGCTTTCTTT; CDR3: CASSEEARGNAFF
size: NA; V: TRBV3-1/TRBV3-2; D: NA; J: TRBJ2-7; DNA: TGTGCCAGCAGCCAAGCCACCGGGACAACTTCCTACGAGCAGTACTTC; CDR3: CASSQATGTTSYEQYF
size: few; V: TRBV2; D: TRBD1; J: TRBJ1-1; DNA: TGTGCCAGCAGGGGACAGGGGGGCGCTGAAGCTTTCTTT; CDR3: CASRGQGGAEAFF
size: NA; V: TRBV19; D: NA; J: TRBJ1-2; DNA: TGTGCCAGTAGTCAAGTATCGTCTCGGGGTGGAAACTATGGCTACACCTTC; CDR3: CASSQVSSRGGNYGYTF
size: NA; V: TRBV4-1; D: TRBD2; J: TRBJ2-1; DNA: TGCGCCAGCAGCTTTCGGACTAGCGGGACCGGGAATGAGCAGTTCTTC; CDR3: CASSFRTSGTGNEQFF
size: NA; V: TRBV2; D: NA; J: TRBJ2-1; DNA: TGTGCCAGCAGAGAACTAGGGGATGAGCAGTTCTTC; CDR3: CASRELGDEQFF
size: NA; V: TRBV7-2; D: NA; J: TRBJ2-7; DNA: TGTGCCAGCAGCTTAGGGAATGGGCGCTCCTACGAGCAGTACTTC; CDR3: CASSLGNGRSYEQYF
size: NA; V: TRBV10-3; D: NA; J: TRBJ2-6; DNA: TGTGCCGCAGGGACATCAAACCCTGGGGCCAACGTCCTGACTTTC; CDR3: CAAGTSNPGANVLTF
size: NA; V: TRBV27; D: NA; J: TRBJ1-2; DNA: TGTGCCAGCAGCCCCCGGCCTTTTCAGGCTACCCCCTATGGCTACACCTTC; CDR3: CASSPRPFQATPYGYTF
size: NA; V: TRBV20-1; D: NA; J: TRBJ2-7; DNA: TGCAGTGCTAGTGCCCAGGGTATTCCCTACGAGCAGTACTTC; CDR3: CSASAQGIPYEQYF
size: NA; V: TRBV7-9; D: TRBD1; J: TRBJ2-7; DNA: TGTGCCAGCAGCAGCCACCGACAGGGGGTATACGAGCAGTACTTC; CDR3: CASSSHRQGVYEQYF
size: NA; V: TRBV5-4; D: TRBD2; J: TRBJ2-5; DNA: TGTGCCAGCACCCCGTGGGCTAGCGGGGCCCGGGAGACCCAGTACTTC; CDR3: CASTPWASGARETQYF
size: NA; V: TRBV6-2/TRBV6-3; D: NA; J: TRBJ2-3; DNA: TGTGCCAGCAGTTACTCGGCCAGATTACCAGATACGCAGTATTTT; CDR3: CASSYSARLPDTQYF
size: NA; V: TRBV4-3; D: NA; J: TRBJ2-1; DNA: TGCGCCAGCAGCCAAGGGCTAGGCAGTTCCTACAATGAGCAGTTCTTC; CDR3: CASSQGLGSSYNEQFF
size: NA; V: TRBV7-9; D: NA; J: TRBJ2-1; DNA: TGTGCCAGCAGCTTCCGGGACAATGAGCAGTTCTTC; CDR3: CASSFRDNEQFF
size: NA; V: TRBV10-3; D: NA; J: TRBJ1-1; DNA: TGTGCCATCAACGGTGACGGGACTGAAGCTTTCTTT; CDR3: CAINGDGTEAFF
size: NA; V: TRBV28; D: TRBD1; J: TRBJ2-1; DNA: TGTGCCAGCAGGACAGGAGGGACAGGGAACTACAATGAGCAGTTCTTC; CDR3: CASRTGGTGNYNEQFF
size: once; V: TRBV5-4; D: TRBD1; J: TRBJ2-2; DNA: TGTGCCAGCAGCTTGGGGACAGGGGGGCACACCGGGGAGCTGTTTTTT; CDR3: CASSLGTGGHTGELFF
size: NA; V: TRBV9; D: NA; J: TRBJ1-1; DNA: TGTGCCAGCAGCGCCCCCCGGGGAACTGAAGCTTTCTTT; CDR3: CASSAPRGTEAFF
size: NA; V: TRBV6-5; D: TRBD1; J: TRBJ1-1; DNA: TGTGCCAGCAGTTCCGACAGGGTGAACACTGAAGCTTTCTTT; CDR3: CASSSDRVNTEAFF
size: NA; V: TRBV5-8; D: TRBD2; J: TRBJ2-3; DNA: TGTGCCATCCATCGAGCGGGAGCCGTAGATACGCAGTATTTT; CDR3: CAIHRAGAVDTQYF
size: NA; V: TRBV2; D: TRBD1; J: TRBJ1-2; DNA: TGTGCCAGCAGACCGACAGGGTACGATGGCTACACCTTC; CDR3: CASRPTGYDGYTF
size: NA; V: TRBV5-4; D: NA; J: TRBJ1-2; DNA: TGTGCCAGCAGCTTCGATTCTGAGGCCCGCTATGGCTACACCTTC; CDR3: CASSFDSEARYGYTF